Sequencing of this T cell receptor beta chain was carried out in a study of blood T cell repertoires in COVID-19 (TCRdb year 2020). Some background on the complete study: Collaborator samples came from the United States, Italy and Spain and covered acute and convalescent phases of COVID-19. The sample metadata nearly always contained a de-identified subject ID, COVID-19 status, age in years and sex. HLA class I and class II types, where available, came from metadata supplied by the sample provider rather than from assay-based typing. The repertoires were released in a freely available public database meant as a resource for research on the immune response to SARS-CoV-2. The samples were drawn from the first 160 participants of the ongoing ImmuneRACE study and from 950 to 1,500 subjects provided by 6 global collaborators. Subjects who had been exposed to COVID-19, were actively infected with it, or had recovered from it provided the deeply sampled blood TCRbeta repertoires that made up the dataset. The material from the prospective study consisted of cDNA or gDNA derived from T cells, B-cell-depleted T cells, or PBMCs.

The collaborating institutions used their own protocols to collect whole blood in K2EDTA tubes. Collaborator samples were shipped for TCRbeta analysis as frozen whole blood, isolated PBMCs, or DNA extracted from either sample type. Including cysteine and phenylalanine, the CDR3 has 15 amino acids. Here the CDR3 DNA is all that survives: 45 bases in frame from base 1. The trim is 4 bases for V and 0 bases for J, with a gap of 10 bases between the germline ends. CDR1 and CDR2, per the germline V gene, are KGHDR and SFDVKD. TCRbeta CDR3 regions were amplified from genomic DNA by means of the immunoSEQ Assay, a bias-controlled multiplex PCR. The study's processing was this. The number of nucleated cells in each sample was estimated from the amplification of reference gene primers within the assay. Sequence reads were collapsed and filtered to measure the absolute abundance of every unique TCRbeta CDR3 rearrangement. Productive Simpson clonality was computed per sample as the square root of Simpson's diversity index over productive rearrangements. The table comes from immuneACCESS by way of TCRdb, which keeps in-frame sequences with V and J called. Part of the clones is missing from these tables; in studies checked, under half for an unresolved V gene and the rest for unknown reasons. For V, J and clone size, that table is used; D and trimming come from the DNA. The sample table records roughly 130,000 clones; around 87% of these occur just once. The leading ten clones occupy less than 4.5% of the sample.

What the study reported, not specific to this receptor: The quantity of clinical and demographic metadata differed by source and by participant and was supplied without curation.

As regards this clone: The clone's antigen remains unknown. No clone much larger than this one lies a single base away; base qualities are absent.

This receptor was identified in a woman aged 60-75 years with acute or convalescent COVID-19. Sequenced: peripheral blood. Rearrangement joined TRBV24-1 to TRBJ2-3; there is no confident call for the D gene. The nucleotide sequence reads as follows: TGTGCCACCAGTGACCCTGAGACTAGCACAGATACGCAGTATTTT. The encoded protein is CATSDPETSTDTQYF.